This TCR beta chain was documented in a study of response to subunit inactivated influenza vaccine. Study conclusions and caveats: Authors suggested each seasonal flu vaccination may recruit only limited numbers of new T cells.

Points on this clonotype: Its antigen is undetermined.

TCRdb re-analysed the RT-PCR reads in MiXCR, keeping a single row per CDR3 protein. The top ten hold around 10% of the sample, which has almost 600,000 distinct CDR3 sequences, 14% seen once. Germline V gene sequence: CDR1 SGHAT, CDR2 FQNNGV. Trimming pared 1 base from V and 5 bases from J, leaving 18 bases between. This CDR3 has 17 residues. The starting material was PBMCs from blood, obtained less than 13 days after vaccination. The sequence derives from a man aged 45-65 years who received an inactivated influenza vaccine. J is TRBJ1-5 and V is TRBV11-2; D possibly corresponds to TRBD1 (6 bases). CDR3: CASSLGPGQGSDQPQHF. The CDR3 coding sequence is TGTGCCAGCAGCTTAGGCCCGGGACAAGGGAGCGATCAGCCCCAGCATTTT.